This record covers a single T cell receptor (beta chain). These data come from a study of TIL therapy for anti-PD-1-resistant metastatic lung cancer. In the study overall: Median tumor PD-L1 proportion score was about 6%.

The CDR3 has 15 amino acids. V lost 5 bases to trimming and J lost 5 bases, with 15 bases between them. CDR1 is MDHEN and CDR2 is SYDVKM in the germline V gene. The libraries were made with immunoSEQ v3. Profiled with immunoSEQ multiplex PCR; TCRdb holds only in-frame clones, not every one. The table includes just over 45,000 clones, roughly 85% detected once. The time point is: pre-treatment sample, taken before nivolumab and TIL therapy. Enrollment ran from 2017 to early 2020. The V gene is TRBV28, the J gene TRBJ1-4; a weak D match, TRBD1 (5 bases). The sequence came from a man aged 70-80 years with non-small cell lung cancer. Sequenced material: blood, taken at baseline. CDR3 nucleotide sequence: TGTGCCAGCAGTCCTGGGACCGAGGCCAATGAAAAACTGTTTTTT. Amino acid sequence: CASSPGTEANEKLFF.